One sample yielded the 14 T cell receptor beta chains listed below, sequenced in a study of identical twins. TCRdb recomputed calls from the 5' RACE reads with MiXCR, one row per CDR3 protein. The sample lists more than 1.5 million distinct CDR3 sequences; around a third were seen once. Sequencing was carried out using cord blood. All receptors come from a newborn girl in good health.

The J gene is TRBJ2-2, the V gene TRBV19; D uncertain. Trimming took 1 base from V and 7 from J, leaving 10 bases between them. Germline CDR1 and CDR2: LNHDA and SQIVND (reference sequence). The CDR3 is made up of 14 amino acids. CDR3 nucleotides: TGTGCCAGTAGTATAGCCCGTTCAGGCGGGGAGCTGTTTTTT. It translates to CASSIARSGGELFF. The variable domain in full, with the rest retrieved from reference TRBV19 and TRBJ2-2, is DGGITQSPKYLFRKEGQNVTLSCEQNLNHDAMYWYRQDPGQGLRLIYYSQIVNDFQKGDIAEGYSVSREKKESFPLTVTSAQKNPTAFYLCASSIARSGGELFFGEGSRLTVL.

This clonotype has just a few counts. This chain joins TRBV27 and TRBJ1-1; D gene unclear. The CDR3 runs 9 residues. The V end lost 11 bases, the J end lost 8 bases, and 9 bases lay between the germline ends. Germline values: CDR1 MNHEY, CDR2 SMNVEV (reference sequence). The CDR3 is CAPVSEAFF. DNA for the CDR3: TGTGCCCCCGTCTCCGAAGCTTTCTTT.

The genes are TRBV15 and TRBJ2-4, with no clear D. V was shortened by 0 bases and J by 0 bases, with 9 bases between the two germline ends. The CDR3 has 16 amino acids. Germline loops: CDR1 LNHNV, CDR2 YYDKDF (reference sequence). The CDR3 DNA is TGTGCCACCAGCAGAGATGACGGGCTAGCCAAAAACATTCAGTACTTC. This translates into CATSRDDGLAKNIQYF.

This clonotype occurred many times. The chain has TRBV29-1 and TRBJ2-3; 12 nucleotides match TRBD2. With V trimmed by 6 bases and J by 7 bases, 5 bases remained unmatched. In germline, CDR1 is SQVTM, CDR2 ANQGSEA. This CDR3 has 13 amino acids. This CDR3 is CSVATSGGHTQYF. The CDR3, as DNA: TGCAGCGTCGCGACTAGCGGGGGACATACGCAGTATTTT.

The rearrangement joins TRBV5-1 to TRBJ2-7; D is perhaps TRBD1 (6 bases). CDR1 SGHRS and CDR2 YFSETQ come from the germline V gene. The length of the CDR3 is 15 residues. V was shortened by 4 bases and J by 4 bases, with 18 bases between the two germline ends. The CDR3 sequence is CASSPEDRSSYEQYF. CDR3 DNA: TGCGCCAGCAGCCCCGAGGACAGATCCTCTTACGAGCAGTACTTC. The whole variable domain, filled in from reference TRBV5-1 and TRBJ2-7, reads KAGVTQTPRYLIKTRGQQVTLSCSPISGHRSVSWYQQTPGQGLQFLFEYFSETQRNKGNFPGRFSGRQFSNSRSEMNVSTLELGDSALYLCASSPEDRSSYEQYFGPGTRLTVT.

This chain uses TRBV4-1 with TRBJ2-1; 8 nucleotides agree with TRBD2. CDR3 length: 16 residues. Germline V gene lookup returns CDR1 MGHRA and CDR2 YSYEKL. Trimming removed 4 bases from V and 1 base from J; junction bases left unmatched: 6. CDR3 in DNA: TGCGCCAGCAGCCGTATCAAGCGGGGGTCCTACAATGAGCAGTTCTTC. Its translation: CASSRIKRGSYNEQFF.

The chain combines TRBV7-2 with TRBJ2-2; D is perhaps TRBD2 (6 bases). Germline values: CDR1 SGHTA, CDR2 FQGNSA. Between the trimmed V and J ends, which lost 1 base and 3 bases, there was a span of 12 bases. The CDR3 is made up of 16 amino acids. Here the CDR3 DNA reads TGTGCCAGCAGCTTAGTGGGGGGTATCTACACCGGGGAGCTGTTTTTT. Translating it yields CASSLVGGIYTGELFF.

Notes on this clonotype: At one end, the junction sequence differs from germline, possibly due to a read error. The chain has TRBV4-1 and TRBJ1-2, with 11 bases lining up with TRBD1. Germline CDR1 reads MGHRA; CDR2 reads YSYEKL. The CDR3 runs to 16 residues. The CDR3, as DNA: TGCGCCAGCAGCCAAGGGAAGGGACAGGGGGACTATGGCCACACCTTC. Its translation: CASSQGKGQGDYGHTF.

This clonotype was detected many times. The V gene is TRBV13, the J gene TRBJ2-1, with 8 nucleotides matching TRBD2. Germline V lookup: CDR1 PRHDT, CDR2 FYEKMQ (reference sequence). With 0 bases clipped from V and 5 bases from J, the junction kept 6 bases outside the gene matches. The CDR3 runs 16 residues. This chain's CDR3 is CASSLGSGGDNNEQFF. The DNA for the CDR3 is TGTGCCAGCAGCTTAGGTTCCGGGGGGGATAACAATGAGCAGTTCTTC.

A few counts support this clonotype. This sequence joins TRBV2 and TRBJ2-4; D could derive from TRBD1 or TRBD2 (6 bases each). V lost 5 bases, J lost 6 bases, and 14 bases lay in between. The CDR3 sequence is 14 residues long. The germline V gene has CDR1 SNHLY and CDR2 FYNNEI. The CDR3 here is CASSKGGSGNIQYF. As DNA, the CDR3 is TGTGCCAGCAGTAAGGGGGGATCCGGAAACATTCAGTACTTC. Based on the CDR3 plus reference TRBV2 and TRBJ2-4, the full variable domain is EPEVTQTPSHQVTQMGQEVILRCVPISNHLYFYWYRQILGQKVEFLVSFYNNEISEKSEIFDDQFSVERPDGSNFTLKIRSTKLEDSAMYFCASSKGGSGNIQYFGAGTRLSVL.

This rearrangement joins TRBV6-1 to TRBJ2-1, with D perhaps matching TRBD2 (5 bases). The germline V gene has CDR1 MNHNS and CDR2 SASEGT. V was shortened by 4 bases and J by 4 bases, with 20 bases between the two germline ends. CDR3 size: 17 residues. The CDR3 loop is CASSGGLFAGRYNEQFF. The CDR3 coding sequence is TGTGCCAGCAGTGGGGGTTTATTCGCGGGCAGATACAATGAGCAGTTCTTC.

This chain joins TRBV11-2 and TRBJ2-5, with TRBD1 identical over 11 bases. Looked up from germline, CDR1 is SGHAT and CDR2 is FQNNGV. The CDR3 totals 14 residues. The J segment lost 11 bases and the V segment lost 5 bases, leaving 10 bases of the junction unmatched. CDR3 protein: CASSLGQGAREQYF. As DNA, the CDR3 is TGTGCCAGCAGCCTTGGACAGGGGGCGAGAGAGCAGTACTTC.

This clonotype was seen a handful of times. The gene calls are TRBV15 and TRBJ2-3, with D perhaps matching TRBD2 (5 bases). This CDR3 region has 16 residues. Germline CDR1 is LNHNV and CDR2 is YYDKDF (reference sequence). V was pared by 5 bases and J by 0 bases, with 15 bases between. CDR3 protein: CATSDQDWRSTDTQYF. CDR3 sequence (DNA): TGTGCCACCAGCGATCAGGACTGGAGGAGCACAGATACGCAGTATTTT. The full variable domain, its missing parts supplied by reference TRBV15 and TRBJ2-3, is DAMVIQNPRYQVTQFGKPVTLSCSQTLNHNVMYWYQQKSSQAPKLLFHYYDKDFNNEADTPDNFQSRRPNTSFCFLDIRSPGLGDTAMYLCATSDQDWRSTDTQYFGPGTRLTVL.

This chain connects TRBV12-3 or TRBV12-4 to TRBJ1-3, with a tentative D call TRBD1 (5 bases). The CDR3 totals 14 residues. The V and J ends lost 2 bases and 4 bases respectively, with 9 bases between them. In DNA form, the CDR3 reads TGTGCCAGCAGTTTATCGGACACCGGAAACACCATATATTTT. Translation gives CASSLSDTGNTIYF.